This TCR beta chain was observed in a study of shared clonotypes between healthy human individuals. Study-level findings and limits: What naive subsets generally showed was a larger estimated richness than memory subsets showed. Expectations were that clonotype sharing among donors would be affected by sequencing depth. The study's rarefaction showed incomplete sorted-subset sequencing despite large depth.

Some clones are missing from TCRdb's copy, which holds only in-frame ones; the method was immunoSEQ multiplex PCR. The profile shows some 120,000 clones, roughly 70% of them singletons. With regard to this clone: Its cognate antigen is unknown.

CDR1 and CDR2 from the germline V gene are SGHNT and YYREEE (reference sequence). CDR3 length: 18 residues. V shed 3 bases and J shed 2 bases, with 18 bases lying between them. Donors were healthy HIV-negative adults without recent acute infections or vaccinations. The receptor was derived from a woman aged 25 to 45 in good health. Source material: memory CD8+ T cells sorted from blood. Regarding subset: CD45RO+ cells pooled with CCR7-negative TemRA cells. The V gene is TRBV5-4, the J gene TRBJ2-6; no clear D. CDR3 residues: CASSSYMARVAGANVLTF. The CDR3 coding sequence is TGTGCCAGCAGCTCCTACATGGCCCGCGTCGCTGGGGCCAACGTCCTGACTTTC.